Listed here are 30 T cell receptor beta chains from one sample, sequenced in a study of blood T cell repertoires in COVID-19. Sequenced by immunoSEQ multiplex PCR; TCRdb stores in-frame clones only, minus some. The table has about 370,000 clones, roughly 91% seen once. Input material: PBMCs or T cells enriched from blood (not recorded which). The receptors stem from a woman aged 25-40 years who had recovered from COVID-19.

V is TRBV30 and J is TRBJ1-3; D remains ambiguous. V was clipped by 5 bases and J by 0 bases, with 8 bases between them. Germline CDR1 and CDR2: GTSNPN and SVGIG (reference sequence). The CDR3 spans 13 residues. The CDR3 loop is CAWGTASGNTIYF. CDR3 nucleotide sequence: TGTGCCTGGGGAACTGCCTCTGGAAACACCATATATTTT.

The table lists this clone with a count of one. The chain recombines TRBV19 with TRBJ2-4, with a tentative D call TRBD1 (5 bases). Trimming removed 6 bases from V and 5 bases from J, with 17 bases in between. Germline-derived CDR1 and CDR2 are LNHDA and SQIVND (reference sequence). The CDR3 length is 15 residues. CDR3 sequence reads: CASRGRPDTQNIQYF. The CDR3, as DNA: TGTGCCAGTAGGGGTCGTCCGGACACCCAAAACATTCAGTACTTC.

CDR3 in DNA: TGTGCCAGCAGCAAAGGCCCGGGCGAAGGGAGGACAGGGTGGTATAGCAATCAGCCCCAGCATTTT. Translated: CASSKGPGEGRTGWYSNQPQHF. The rearrangement links TRBV21-1 to TRBJ1-5; the table gives TRBD1 as D, unverified against the DNA. TRBV21-1 is labeled a pseudogene. This CDR3 comprises 22 residues.

CDR3 amino acids: CATSDDGTSVEETQYF. The CDR3 coding sequence is TGTGCCACCAGTGATGATGGGACTAGCGTAGAGGAGACCCAGTACTTC. This chain links TRBV24-1 with TRBJ2-5; 10 bases match TRBD2. The germline CDR1 and CDR2 sequences are KGHDR and SFDVKD. V lost 3 bases and J lost 5; bases outside the gene matches: 8. CDR3 length: 16 residues.

V is TRBV5-1 and J is TRBJ2-1; 9 positions agree with TRBD2. The CDR3 runs to 15 residues. The germline V gene encodes CDR1 SGHRS and CDR2 YFSETQ. V lost 4 bases and J lost 9; bases outside the gene matches: 11. CDR3 nucleotide sequence: TGCGCCAGCAGCCCGGTAAGCGGGAGGTTTATTGAGCAGTTCTTC. Translated, it gives CASSPVSGRFIEQFF.

The rearrangement joins TRBV6-2 or TRBV6-3 to TRBJ1-5; D unresolved. With 2 bases removed from V and 3 bases from J, the gap between germline ends came to 8 bases. Per germline, CDR1 MNHEY and CDR2 SVGEGT. The CDR3 extends over 14 amino acids. CDR3 DNA sequence: TGTGCCAGCAGTTACGAGAGGCTCAATCAGCCCCAGCATTTT. It specifies CASSYERLNQPQHF.

The chain uses TRBV2 and TRBJ1-1; possible D gene TRBD1, 5 bases. The V gene's germline CDR1 is SNHLY and CDR2 FYNNEI. The CDR3 contains 17 residues. V was cut by 6 bases and J by 4 bases, with 24 bases left in between. The CDR3 DNA sequence: TGTGCCAGCAGACTCCGAGGGGTCGGGGGATCTATCACTGAAGCTTTCTTT. Protein product: CASRLRGVGGSITEAFF.

The rearrangement joins TRBV5-1 to TRBJ1-1, with D unresolved. Trimming shortened V by 3 bases and J by 3 bases, and 9 bases separated the two germline ends. CDR1 SGHRS and CDR2 YFSETQ come from the germline V gene. This CDR3 spans 13 amino acids. The CDR3 loop reads CASSSHPDTEAFF. The CDR3 DNA is TGCGCCAGCAGCTCCCACCCGGACACTGAAGCTTTCTTT.

The rearrangement links TRBV5-1 to TRBJ1-2, with unresolved D. V dropped 5 bases and J dropped 2 bases, with 16 bases sitting between them. This CDR3 has 15 residues. CDR1 is SGHRS, CDR2 YFSETQ, per germline. The CDR3 reads CASSPGGNVNYGYTF. CDR3 DNA: TGCGCCAGCAGTCCGGGCGGGAACGTAAACTATGGCTACACCTTC.

The rearrangement links TRBV27 to TRBJ2-7; tentative D call: TRBD2 (5 bases). The CDR3 length is 14 residues. V lost 3 bases and J lost 6, with 15 bases in between. Germline values: CDR1 MNHEY, CDR2 SMNVEV (reference sequence). CDR3 protein: CASSFGNLRGEQYF. In nucleotides, the CDR3 is TGTGCCAGCAGTTTCGGGAACCTACGGGGCGAGCAGTACTTC.

This chain joins TRBV7-6 and TRBJ2-2, with 12 bases lining up with TRBD2. Germline V gene lookup returns CDR1 SGHVS and CDR2 FNYEAQ. Losses at the gene ends were 1 base for V and 0 bases for J; bases not matched to a gene: 6. The CDR3 is 19 amino acids. The CDR3 sequence is CASSLVRASGGANTGELFF. The CDR3 DNA follows: TGTGCCAGCAGCTTAGTGCGGGCTAGCGGGGGGGCGAACACCGGGGAGCTGTTTTTT. Filled out from reference TRBV7-6 and TRBJ2-2, the complete variable domain reads GAGVSQSPRYKVTKRGQDVALRCDPISGHVSLYWYRQALGQGPEFLTYFNYEAQQDKSGLPNDRFSAERPEGSISTLTIQRTEQRDSAMYRCASSLVRASGGANTGELFFGEGSRLTVL.

This clone appeared a few times. V and J are TRBV6-5 and TRBJ2-3, with D tentatively TRBD1 (6 bases). Trimming took 6 bases from V and 2 from J, leaving 12 bases between them. The V gene's germline CDR1 is MNHEY and CDR2 SVGAGI. The CDR3 is 14 amino acids. CDR3 DNA sequence: TGTGCCAGCAGATCGGACAGTTCCACAGATACGCAGTATTTT. This gives the protein CASRSDSSTDTQYF.

The chain joins TRBV7-9 to TRBJ2-1; 8 positions match TRBD2. The junction had 5 bases not matched to a gene; V was cut back by 3 bases and J by 7 bases. Germline CDR1 SEHNR, CDR2 FQNEAQ (reference sequence). This CDR3 has 14 amino acids. CDR3 loop: CASSFEGGRNEQFF. The CDR3, as DNA: TGTGCCAGCAGCTTTGAGGGCGGGAGGAATGAGCAGTTCTTC.

The gene calls are TRBV29-1 and TRBJ1-4; 8 positions agree with TRBD1. With V trimmed by 6 bases and J by 4 bases, 10 bases remained unmatched. From germline, CDR1 is SQVTM and CDR2 ANQGSEA. The CDR3 consists of 15 residues. CDR3 protein: CSVTLGQGLNEKLFF. Written as DNA, the CDR3 is TGCAGCGTGACCCTAGGACAGGGCCTTAATGAAAAACTGTTTTTT.

The CDR3 sequence is CASSPEGRYQPQHF. CDR3 DNA: TGTGCCAGCAGCCCCGAGGGTCGTTACCAGCCCCAGCATTTT. The genes are TRBV2 and TRBJ1-5; D remains ambiguous. The CDR3 sequence is 14 residues long. V lost 6 bases and J 7 bases, leaving 16 bases between the germline ends. CDR1 and CDR2 from the germline V gene are SNHLY and FYNNEI.

The chain combines TRBV12-5 with TRBJ2-2; possibly TRBD2 for D (5 bases). V was shortened by 4 bases and J by 4 bases, with 19 bases between the two germline ends. The germline CDR1 and CDR2 sequences are LGHNT and FRNRAP. This CDR3 comprises 17 residues. The CDR3 coding sequence is TGTGCTAGTGGTTCCTCATCGCTGGCGGGCCCCACCGGGGAGCTGTTTTTT. This encodes CASGSSSLAGPTGELFF.

The chain has TRBV9 and TRBJ1-3, with 7 bases fitting TRBD1. CDR1 and CDR2 from the germline V gene are SGDLS and YYNGEE. The CDR3 runs to 18 residues. V was pared by 3 bases and J by 0 bases, with 12 bases of the junction left unmatched. This chain's CDR3 is CASSEDDRAISSGNTIYF. CDR3 DNA sequence: TGTGCCAGCAGCGAAGACGACAGGGCGATCTCCTCTGGAAACACCATATATTTT.

The genes are TRBV3-1 (or the pseudogene TRBV3-2) and TRBJ2-2; possible D gene TRBD2, 6 bases. Trimming removed 1 base at V and 5 bases at J, with 23 bases between. Germline loops: CDR1 LGHDT, CDR2 YNNKEL (reference sequence). CDR3 length: 19 residues. CDR3 DNA: TGTGCCAGCAGCCAAGTACGGAGTGTCGGCAGGGAGGTAACCGGGGAGCTGTTTTTT. Its protein product is CASSQVRSVGREVTGELFF.

This clone was seen once. V gene TRBV18 combines with J gene TRBJ1-4; D is perhaps TRBD1 (5 bases). V lost 6 bases and J lost 5, with 16 bases in between. The CDR3 is 15 amino acids. From germline, CDR1 is KGHSH and CDR2 LQKENI. CDR3 loop: CASSGGTGVNEKLFF. The CDR3 nucleotides read TGTGCCAGCTCCGGGGGGACGGGAGTCAATGAAAAACTGTTTTTT.

The chain couples TRBV5-1 to TRBJ1-3, with D tentatively TRBD1 (5 bases). CDR1 SGHRS and CDR2 YFSETQ come from the germline V gene. V shed 1 base and J shed 0 bases, with 8 bases lying between them. There are 15 residues in the CDR3. CDR3 nucleotide sequence: TGCGCCAGCAGCTTGACAACAGGCTCTGGAAACACCATATATTTT. This gives the protein CASSLTTGSGNTIYF.

The chain joins TRBV27 to TRBJ2-7; 13 bases agree with TRBD2. V trimming: 6 bases; J trimming: 4 bases; junction bases outside the gene matches: 9. The length of the CDR3 is 16 residues. The germline V gene has CDR1 MNHEY and CDR2 SMNVEV (reference sequence). This CDR3 reads CASSNPSTSGRYEQYF. CDR3 DNA sequence: TGTGCCAGCAGCAACCCATCGACTAGCGGGAGGTACGAGCAGTACTTC.

J is TRBJ2-1 and V is TRBV5-1, with 13 bases matching TRBD2. The CDR3 loop spans 17 amino acids. The germline CDR1 and CDR2 sequences are SGHRS and YFSETQ. The junction had 4 bases not matched to a gene; V was cut back by 4 bases and J by 0 bases. Here the CDR3 DNA reads TGCGCCAGCAGCCCATGGACTAGCGGGAGCTCCTACAATGAGCAGTTCTTC. Translation: CASSPWTSGSSYNEQFF.

This clone was observed a single time. The chain employs TRBV3-1 (or the pseudogene TRBV3-2) and TRBJ2-1; 10 bases line up with TRBD2. Per germline, CDR1 LGHDT and CDR2 YNNKEL (reference sequence). The CDR3 has 18 residues. The trim removed 3 bases at V and 0 bases at J, leaving 8 bases unmatched. This chain's CDR3 is CASSHPRTSGSSYNEQFF. The DNA of the CDR3 is TGTGCCAGCAGCCACCCTCGGACTAGCGGAAGCTCCTACAATGAGCAGTTCTTC.

The chain uses TRBV24-1 and TRBJ2-3; no clear D. CDR1 and CDR2 from the germline V gene are KGHDR and SFDVKD. This CDR3 has 13 amino acids. Trimming left V 3 bases short and J 2 bases short, with 5 bases between. This chain's CDR3 is CATSDGSTDTQYF. In DNA, the CDR3 is TGTGCCACCAGTGATGGCTCCACAGATACGCAGTATTTT.

This clone was detected only once. The rearrangement links TRBV18 to TRBJ2-7, with D possibly being TRBD1 (6 bases). The CDR3 contains 13 residues. The germline gives CDR1 KGHSH, CDR2 LQKENI. V shed 4 bases and J shed 3 bases, with 10 bases lying between them. CDR3 region: CASSLTGIYEQYF. In nucleotides, the CDR3 is TGTGCCAGCTCACTCACAGGGATCTACGAGCAGTACTTC.

The V gene is TRBV7-2, the J gene TRBJ1-5; D unclear. Trimming shortened V by 1 base and J by 6 bases, and 7 bases separated the two germline ends. The length of the CDR3 is 13 residues. Germline V gene lookup returns CDR1 SGHTA and CDR2 FQGNSA. The CDR3 region has the DNA TGTGCCAGCAGCTTAGGACTGATTCAGCCCCAGCATTTT. Translated, it gives CASSLGLIQPQHF.

This rearrangement joins TRBV2 to TRBJ1-2; a weak D match, TRBD1 (6 bases). Germline assignment: CDR1 SNHLY and CDR2 FYNNEI. Trimming left V 5 bases short and J 7 bases short, with 14 bases between. This CDR3 spans 13 amino acids. The CDR3 loop reads CASSNRQDSGYTF. The CDR3 nucleotides read TGTGCCAGCAGTAATAGACAGGATTCTGGCTACACCTTC.

This clone has just a few counts. V and J are TRBV10-3 and TRBJ2-3; D is perhaps TRBD2 (7 bases). The V gene's germline CDR1 is ENHRY and CDR2 SYGVKD. This CDR3 is 15 amino acids long. V was clipped by 0 bases and J by 4 bases, with 11 bases between them. The CDR3 sequence: CAISESIGGPDTQYF. CDR3 nucleotides: TGTGCCATCAGTGAGTCTATCGGGGGGCCAGATACGCAGTATTTT.

The chain joins TRBV7-3 to TRBJ1-1, with TRBD1 as a possible D gene (5 bases). This CDR3 has 13 residues. Germline V gene lookup returns CDR1 SGHTA and CDR2 FQGTGA. Trimming removed 2 bases at V and 5 bases at J, with 9 bases between. The CDR3 region has the DNA TGTGCCAGCAGCTTACGGGGGTTAACTGAAGCTTTCTTT. This encodes CASSLRGLTEAFF.

The chain uses TRBV28 and TRBJ1-2; 7 positions agree with TRBD1. CDR1 is MDHEN, CDR2 SYDVKM, per germline. V was clipped by 11 bases and J by 0 bases; unmatched bases: 6. The CDR3 covers 13 residues. CDR3 sequence: CAGRDRANYGYTF. The CDR3 nucleotides are TGTGCCGGCCGGGACAGAGCTAACTATGGCTACACCTTC.